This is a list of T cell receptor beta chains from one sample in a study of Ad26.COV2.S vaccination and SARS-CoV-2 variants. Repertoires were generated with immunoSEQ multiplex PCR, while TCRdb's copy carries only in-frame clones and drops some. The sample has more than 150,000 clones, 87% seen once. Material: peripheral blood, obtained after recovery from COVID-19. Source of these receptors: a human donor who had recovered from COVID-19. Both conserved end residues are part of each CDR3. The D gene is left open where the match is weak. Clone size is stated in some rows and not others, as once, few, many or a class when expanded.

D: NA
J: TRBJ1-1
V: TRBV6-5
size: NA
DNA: TGTGCCACCACCGTCGGAGAATGGATCGAAGCTTTCTTT
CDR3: CATTVGEWIEAFF

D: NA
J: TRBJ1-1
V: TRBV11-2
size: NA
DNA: TGTGCCAGCAGCTTAGATTGGGGGGCCACTGAAGCTTTCTTT
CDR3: CASSLDWGATEAFF

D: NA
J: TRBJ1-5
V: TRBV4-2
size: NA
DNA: TGTGCCAGCAGCCAAGATAAATTGGCCTATGGGTATCAGCCCCAGCATTTT
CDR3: CASSQDKLAYGYQPQHF

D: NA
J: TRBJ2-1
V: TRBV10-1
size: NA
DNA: TGCGCCAGCAGTGCGAGCGGAGGTGGAAATGAGCAGTTCTTC
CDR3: CASSASGGGNEQFF

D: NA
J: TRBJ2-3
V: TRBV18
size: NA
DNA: TGTGCCAGCTCACCAGGTCCCACAGATACGCAGTATTTT
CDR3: CASSPGPTDTQYF

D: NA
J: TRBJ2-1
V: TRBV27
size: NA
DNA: TGTGCCAGCAGATCGGAGTCCGGGGCCCCTTACAATGAGCAGTTCTTC
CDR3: CASRSESGAPYNEQFF

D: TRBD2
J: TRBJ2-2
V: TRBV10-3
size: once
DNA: TGTGCCGCTTCGTATGCGGGGGGCAACACCGGGGAGCTGTTTTTT
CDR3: CAASYAGGNTGELFF

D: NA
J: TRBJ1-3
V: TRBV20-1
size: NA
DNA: TGCAGTGCTAATGACGGGGGTAAAGACACCATATATTTT
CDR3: CSANDGGKDTIYF

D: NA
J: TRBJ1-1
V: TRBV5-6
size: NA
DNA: TGTGCCAGCAGCTTTGGGTCACAGAACACTGAAGCTTTCTTT
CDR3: CASSFGSQNTEAFF

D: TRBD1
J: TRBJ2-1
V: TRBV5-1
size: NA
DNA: TGCGCCAGCAGCCCTGACAGGGGCCAGGTTGAGCAGTTCTTC
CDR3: CASSPDRGQVEQFF

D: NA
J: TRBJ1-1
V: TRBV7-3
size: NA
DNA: TGTGCCAGCAGCGCACAGGGGAACACTGAAGCTTTCTTT
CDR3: CASSAQGNTEAFF

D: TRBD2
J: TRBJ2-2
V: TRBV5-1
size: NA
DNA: TGCGCCAGCAGTATAAACGGGAGGTCCACCGGGGAGCTGTTTTTT
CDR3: CASSINGRSTGELFF

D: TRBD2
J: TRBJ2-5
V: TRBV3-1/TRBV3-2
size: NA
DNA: TGTGCCAGCAGTCTCACTAGCGGGGGTCAAGAGACCCAGTACTTC
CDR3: CASSLTSGGQETQYF

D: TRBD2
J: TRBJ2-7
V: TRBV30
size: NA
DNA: TGTGCCTGGAGTGTTGGCGGGAGCACGTCCTACGAGCAGTACTTC
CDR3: CAWSVGGSTSYEQYF

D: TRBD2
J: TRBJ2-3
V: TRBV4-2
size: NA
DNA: TGTGCCAGCAGCTCCCGACTAGCGGGCACAGATACGCAGTATTTT
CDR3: CASSSRLAGTDTQYF

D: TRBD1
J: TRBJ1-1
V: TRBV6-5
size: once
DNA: TGTGCCAGCAGTTTTACAGGGGGCGGGAATACTGAAGCTTTCTTT
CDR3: CASSFTGGGNTEAFF

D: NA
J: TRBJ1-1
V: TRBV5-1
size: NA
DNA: TGCGCCAGCAGCTTCCCCCCAACAGCCGAAGCTTTCTTT
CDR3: CASSFPPTAEAFF

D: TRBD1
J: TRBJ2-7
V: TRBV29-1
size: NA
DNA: TGCGGCGCCGGCGACAGGGCTACGGGGCAGTACTTC
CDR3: CGAGDRATGQYF

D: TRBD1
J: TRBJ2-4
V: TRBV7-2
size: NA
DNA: TGTGCCAGCAGCTTACGGACAGGGAGGCAGAACATTCAGTACTTC
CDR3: CASSLRTGRQNIQYF

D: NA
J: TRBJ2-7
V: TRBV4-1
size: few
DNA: TGCGCCAGCAGCCAAGGGGGGGGCAGCTCCTACGAGCAGTACTTC
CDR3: CASSQGGGSSYEQYF

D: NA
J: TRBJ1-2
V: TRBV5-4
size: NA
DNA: TGTGCCAGCAGCTCTACCGATAACTATGGCTACACCTTC
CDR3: CASSSTDNYGYTF

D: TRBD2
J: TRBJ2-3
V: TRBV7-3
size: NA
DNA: TGTGCCAGCAGCCCGGGGACTAGCGGGGGCCGGGATACGCAGTATTTT
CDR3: CASSPGTSGGRDTQYF

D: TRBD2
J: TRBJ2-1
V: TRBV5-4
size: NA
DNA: TGTGCCAGCAGCTTGGCTCTAGCGGGGGGGCTCAATGAGCAGTTCTTC
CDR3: CASSLALAGGLNEQFF

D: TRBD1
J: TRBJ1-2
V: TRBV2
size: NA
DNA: TGTGCCAGCAGTTTAGGACAGGGTGGTATCGGCTACACCTTC
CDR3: CASSLGQGGIGYTF

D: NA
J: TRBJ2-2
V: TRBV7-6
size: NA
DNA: TGTGCCAGCAGCTTAGGAGGCCGGTCGAACACCGGGGAGCTGTTTTTT
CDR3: CASSLGGRSNTGELFF

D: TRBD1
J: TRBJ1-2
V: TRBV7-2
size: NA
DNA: TGTGCCAGCAGCGCGGACAGGGGGGGCTATGGCTACACCTTC
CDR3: CASSADRGGYGYTF

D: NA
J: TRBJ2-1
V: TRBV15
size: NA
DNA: TGTGCCACCAGCGTAGGGAAAGGGACGACTGGTGGTGAGCAGTTCTTC
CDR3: CATSVGKGTTGGEQFF

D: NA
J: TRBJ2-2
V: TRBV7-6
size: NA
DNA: TGTGCCAGCAGCTTGGCGCGATCTCACACCGGGGAGCTGTTTTTT
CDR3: CASSLARSHTGELFF

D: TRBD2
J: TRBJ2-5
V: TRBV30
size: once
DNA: TGTGCCTGGACCCTGACCGGACTAGCGGGGGTAGAGACCCAGTACTTC
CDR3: CAWTLTGLAGVETQYF

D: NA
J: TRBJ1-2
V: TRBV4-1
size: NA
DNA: TGCGCCAGCAGCCAAGTTGGGGATACCCCCTATGGCTACACCTTC
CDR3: CASSQVGDTPYGYTF

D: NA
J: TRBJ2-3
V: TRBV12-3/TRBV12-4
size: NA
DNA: TGTGCCAGCAGTTTTAGGGATACGCAGTATTTT
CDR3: CASSFRDTQYF

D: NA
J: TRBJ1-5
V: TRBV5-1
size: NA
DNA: TGCGCCAGCAGCTTGGAAGGGCTCGGGGGCAATCAGCCCCAGCATTTT
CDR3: CASSLEGLGGNQPQHF

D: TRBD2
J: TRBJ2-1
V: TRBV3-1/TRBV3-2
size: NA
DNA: TGTGCCAGCAGCCAGAGCGGGGCCTACAATGAGCAGTTCTTC
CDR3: CASSQSGAYNEQFF

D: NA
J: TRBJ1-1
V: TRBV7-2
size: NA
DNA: TGTGCCAGCAAAAGAGGTGGGAACACTGAAGCTTTCTTT
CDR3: CASKRGGNTEAFF

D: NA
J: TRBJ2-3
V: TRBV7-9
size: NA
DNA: TGTGCCAGCAGCCCCTCCTTCGGAGGACGCACAGATACGCAGTATTTT
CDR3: CASSPSFGGRTDTQYF

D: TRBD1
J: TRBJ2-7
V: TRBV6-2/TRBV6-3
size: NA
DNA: TGTGCCAGCAGTCTCACGGGACAGCTCGATTACGAGCAGTACTTC
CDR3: CASSLTGQLDYEQYF

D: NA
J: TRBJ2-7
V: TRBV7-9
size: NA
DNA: TGTGCCAGCAGCTTAGATGTAGGCGAGCAGTACTTC
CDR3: CASSLDVGEQYF

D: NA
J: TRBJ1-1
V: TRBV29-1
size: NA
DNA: TGCAGCGTTGATCCGGGTCGGACTGAAGCTTTCTTT
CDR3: CSVDPGRTEAFF

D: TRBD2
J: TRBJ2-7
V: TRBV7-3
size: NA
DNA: TGTGCCAGCAGCACCCAAGCGGGAGGGTACGAGCAGTACTTC
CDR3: CASSTQAGGYEQYF

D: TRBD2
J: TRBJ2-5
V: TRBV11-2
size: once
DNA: TGTGCCAGCAGCCTCAGTAGCGGGAGTGAGGAGACCCAGTACTTC
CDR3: CASSLSSGSEETQYF

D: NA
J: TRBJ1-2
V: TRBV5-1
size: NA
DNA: TGCGCCAGCAGCCCAGATATGACAGCGGCGGGCTACACCTTC
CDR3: CASSPDMTAAGYTF

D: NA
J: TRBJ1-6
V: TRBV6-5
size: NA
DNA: TGTGCCAGCAGTCTAGAAGGTCCAGGAAATTCACCCCTCCACTTT
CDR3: CASSLEGPGNSPLHF

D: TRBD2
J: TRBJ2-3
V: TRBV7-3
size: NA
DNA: TGTGCCAGCAGCCTCCGCGGCGGACTAGCGGGGGGGGCAGATACGCAGTATTTT
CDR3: CASSLRGGLAGGADTQYF

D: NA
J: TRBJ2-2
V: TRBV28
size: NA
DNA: TGTGCCAGCAGTGTCGCAGGCACCGGGGAGCTGTTTTTT
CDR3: CASSVAGTGELFF

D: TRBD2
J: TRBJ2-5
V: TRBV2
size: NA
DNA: TGTGCCAGCAGTTTTTGGGCTAGCGGGAAAACTATCCAAGAGACCCAGTACTTC
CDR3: CASSFWASGKTIQETQYF

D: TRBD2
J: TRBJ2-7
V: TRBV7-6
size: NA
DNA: TGTGCCAGCAGCGGTAGCGGGAGTCTCACCTACGAGCAGTACTTC
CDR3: CASSGSGSLTYEQYF

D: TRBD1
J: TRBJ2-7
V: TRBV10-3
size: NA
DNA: TGTGCCATCACCGAGGGACAGGCGTCCTACGAGCAGTACTTC
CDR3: CAITEGQASYEQYF

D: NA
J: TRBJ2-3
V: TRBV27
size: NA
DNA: TGTGCCAGCAGTTTTGGACTCACAGATACGCAGTATTTT
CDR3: CASSFGLTDTQYF

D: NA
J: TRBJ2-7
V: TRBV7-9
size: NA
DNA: TGTGCCAGCAGCCCAGCCATGGCGAGACCCTACGAGCAGTACTTC
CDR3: CASSPAMARPYEQYF

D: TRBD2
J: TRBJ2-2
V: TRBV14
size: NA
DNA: TGTGCCAGCAGCCGTCTAGCGGGAGGAACCGGGGAGCTGTTTTTT
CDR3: CASSRLAGGTGELFF

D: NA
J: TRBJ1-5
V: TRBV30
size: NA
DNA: TGTGCCTGGAGTATACGAGGGAATCAGCCCCAGCATTTT
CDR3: CAWSIRGNQPQHF

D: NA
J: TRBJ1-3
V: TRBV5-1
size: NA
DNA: TGCGCCAGCAGCGCTGGACAGTCCGGAAACACCATATATTTT
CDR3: CASSAGQSGNTIYF

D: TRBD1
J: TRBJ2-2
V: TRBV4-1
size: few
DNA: TGCGCCAGCAGCCAAGCGGGACAGCTCACCGGGGAGCTGTTTTTT
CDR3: CASSQAGQLTGELFF